Listed below are T cell receptor beta chains from one sample, sequenced in a study of OX40 agonist ivuxolimab in advanced cancers. The table came from immunoSEQ multiplex PCR; TCRdb's copy has only in-frame clones and leaves some out. The table shows roughly 79,000 clones, with roughly 90% occurring only once. Material: CD4+ or CD8+ T cells sorted from blood, obtained in a trial of the OX40 agonist ivuxolimab. The receptors here all came from an adult with an advanced solid tumor such as melanoma, head and neck, liver or kidney cancer. Both conserved end residues are part of each CDR3. A D gene is named only where the DNA matches it firmly. Some rows have no size entry. The others give once, few or many, or a class for an expanded clone.

v_call	clone_size	d_call	j_call	cdr3_nt	cdr3_aa
TRBV14	-	-	TRBJ2-7	TGTGCCAGCAGCCGAGGGCTTGGAAGCTCCTACGAGCAGTACTTC	CASSRGLGSSYEQYF
TRBV6-1	-	TRBD1	TRBJ2-5	TGTGCCAGCAGTGAAGCGCGGTACGGGACAGGGGAAGAGACCCAGTACTTC	CASSEARYGTGEETQYF
TRBV7-9	-	TRBD2	TRBJ2-3	TGTGCCAGCAGCTTAGGCGTTAGCGGGAGTACGTATACGCAGTATTTT	CASSLGVSGSTYTQYF
TRBV2	-	TRBD2	TRBJ2-1	TGTGCCAGCAGTGGGAGCGGGAGGGCCTACAATGAGCAGTTCTTC	CASSGSGRAYNEQFF
TRBV4-1	-	-	TRBJ2-4	TGCGCCAGCAGCCAAGCGGGGCGCATTCAGTACTTC	CASSQAGRIQYF
TRBV7-2	-	TRBD1	TRBJ2-7	TGTGCCAGCAGCAGGGGACAGGGGGCGAGGGAGCAGTACTTC	CASSRGQGAREQYF
TRBV9	-	-	TRBJ1-1	TGTGCCAGCAGCGTAGGGCCGGACACTGAAGCTTTCTTT	CASSVGPDTEAFF
TRBV7-2	-	-	TRBJ2-3	TGTGCCAGCAGCTTAGGGGACTCCACAGATACGCAGTATTTT	CASSLGDSTDTQYF
TRBV4-3	once	TRBD2	TRBJ2-5	TGCGCCAGCAGCCAGGGTAGCGGGAGCGGAGAGACCCAGTACTTC	CASSQGSGSGETQYF
TRBV28	-	TRBD1	TRBJ2-4	TGTGCCAGCAGTTCCCAAGGTTCACAGGGGGGATCGGCCAAAAACATTCAGTACTTC	CASSSQGSQGGSAKNIQYF
TRBV5-5	-	-	TRBJ2-7	TGTGCCAGCAGCTTCGGGGACGGTCACTCCTACGAGCAGTACTTC	CASSFGDGHSYEQYF
TRBV10-3	-	-	TRBJ2-1	TGTGCCACCACAGAGGGCGTGGGGTACAATGAGCAGTTCTTC	CATTEGVGYNEQFF
TRBV7-2	-	-	TRBJ1-4	TGTGCCAGCAGCTGGGCGACAGGAGAAAATGAAAAACTGTTTTTT	CASSWATGENEKLFF
TRBV30	-	-	TRBJ1-2	TGTGCCTGGAGTCCTAAGGGATCCTATGGCTACACCTTC	CAWSPKGSYGYTF
TRBV11-3	-	-	TRBJ2-1	TGTGCCAGCAGCTTAGCCGGCAGTTTCTTCCACAATGAGCAGTTCTTC	CASSLAGSFFHNEQFF
TRBV11-3	-	TRBD2	TRBJ2-7	TGTGCCAGCAGCTCCTGGACTAGCGGGGTCAACGAGCAGTACTTC	CASSSWTSGVNEQYF
TRBV10-2	-	TRBD2	TRBJ2-1	TGCGCCAGCACCGACTGGGCTAGCGGGACGAATGAGCAGTTCTTC	CASTDWASGTNEQFF
TRBV5-4	-	-	TRBJ2-3	TGTGCCAGCAGTAGGGTTCCCGGGGATACGCAGTATTTT	CASSRVPGDTQYF
TRBV27	-	-	TRBJ2-7	TGTGCCAGCAGTCAAACCTACGAGCAGTACTTC	CASSQTYEQYF
TRBV7-2	-	-	TRBJ1-2	TGTGCCAGCAGCACCGGCGTGAGCTATGGCTACACCTTC	CASSTGVSYGYTF
TRBV5-8	-	TRBD1	TRBJ2-1	TGTGCCAGCAGCTTGGCAGGGGGACGTGAGCAGTTCTTC	CASSLAGGREQFF
TRBV4-1	-	-	TRBJ1-5	TGCGCCAGCAGCCAAGGGTGGGGGGGCCTAAGCAATCAGCCCCAGCATTTT	CASSQGWGGLSNQPQHF
TRBV6-5	-	TRBD1	TRBJ1-2	TGTGCCAGCAGTCCGGGACAGAACTATGGCTACACCTTC	CASSPGQNYGYTF
TRBV7-3	-	TRBD1	TRBJ2-7	TGTGCCAGCAGCATGGGACAGGGCTACGAGCAGTACTTC	CASSMGQGYEQYF
TRBV7-8	-	TRBD1	TRBJ2-7	TGTGCCAGCAGCTCCGACAGGGGAAGCACCTACGAGCAGTACTTC	CASSSDRGSTYEQYF
TRBV7-9	-	-	TRBJ1-2	TGTGCCAGCAGCTTAGACAGCCCTGTCGGCTACACCTTC	CASSLDSPVGYTF
TRBV10-3	-	-	TRBJ2-2	TGTGCCACCCAAGGTCTCGGGGTCACCGGGGAGCTGTTTTTT	CATQGLGVTGELFF
TRBV2	-	-	TRBJ2-2	TGTGCCAGCAGTCTCCGGGCCCCGAACACCGGGGAGCTGTTTTTT	CASSLRAPNTGELFF
TRBV30	-	TRBD2	TRBJ2-3	TGTGCCTGGAGTGGGAATAGCGGGAGGACTTTTGGCACAGATACGCAGTATTTT	CAWSGNSGRTFGTDTQYF
TRBV10-3	once	TRBD1	TRBJ2-7	TGTGCCATCAGTCTCGGACAGGGCTACGAGCAGTACTTC	CAISLGQGYEQYF
TRBV5-4	-	TRBD2	TRBJ2-4	TGTGCCAGCAGCTTGCAACGAGCGGGAGCCCCCCGTTGGGACTTC	CASSLQRAGAPRWDF
TRBV19	-	-	TRBJ1-2	TGTGCCAGTAGTATAGTAGGACTCAGAACCTATGGCTACACCTTC	CASSIVGLRTYGYTF